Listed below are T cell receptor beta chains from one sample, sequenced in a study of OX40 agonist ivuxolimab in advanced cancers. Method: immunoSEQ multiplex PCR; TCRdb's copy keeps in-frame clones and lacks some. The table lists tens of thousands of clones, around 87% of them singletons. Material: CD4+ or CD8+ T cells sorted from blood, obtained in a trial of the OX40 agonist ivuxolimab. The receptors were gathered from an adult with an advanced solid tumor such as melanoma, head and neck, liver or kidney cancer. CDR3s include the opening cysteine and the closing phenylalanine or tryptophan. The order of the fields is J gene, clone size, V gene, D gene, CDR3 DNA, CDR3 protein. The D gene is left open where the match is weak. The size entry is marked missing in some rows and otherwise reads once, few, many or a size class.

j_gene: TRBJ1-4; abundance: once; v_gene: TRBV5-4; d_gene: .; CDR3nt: TGTGCCAGCAGCTGGGACCTTGGTAATGAAAAACTGTTTTTT; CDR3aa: CASSWDLGNEKLFF
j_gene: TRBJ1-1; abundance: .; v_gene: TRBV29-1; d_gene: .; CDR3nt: TGCAGCGTTCGGGTCTCCAACCAAAGGGGAACTGAAGCTTTCTTT; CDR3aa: CSVRVSNQRGTEAFF
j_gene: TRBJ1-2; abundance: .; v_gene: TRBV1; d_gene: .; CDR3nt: TGCACCAGCAGCCATCCAGGGGCCTATGGCTACACCTTC; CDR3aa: CTSSHPGAYGYTF
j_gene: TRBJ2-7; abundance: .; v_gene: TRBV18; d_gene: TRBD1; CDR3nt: TGTGCCAGCTCACCAGCGGGACAGGCCCACGAGCAGTACTTC; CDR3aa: CASSPAGQAHEQYF
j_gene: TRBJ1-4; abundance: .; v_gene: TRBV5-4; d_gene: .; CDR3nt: TGTGCCAGCAGCGTCGAACCTGAAAAACTGTTTTTT; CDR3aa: CASSVEPEKLFF
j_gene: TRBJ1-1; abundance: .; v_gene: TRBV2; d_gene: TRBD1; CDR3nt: TGTGCCAGCAGTTTCCTTCAGGGGGGGACTGAAGCTTTCTTT; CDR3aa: CASSFLQGGTEAFF
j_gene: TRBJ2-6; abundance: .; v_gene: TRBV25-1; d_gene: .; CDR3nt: TGTGCCAGCACCGGGGCCAACGTCCTGACTTTC; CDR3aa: CASTGANVLTF
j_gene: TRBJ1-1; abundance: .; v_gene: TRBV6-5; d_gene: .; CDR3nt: TGTGCCAGCAGTTTCCCAGACAGAGCCTCCTTTTTTTTT; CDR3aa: CASSFPDRASFFF
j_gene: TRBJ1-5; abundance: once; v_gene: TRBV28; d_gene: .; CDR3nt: TGTGCCAGCAGTCCGACGGATTATAGCAATCAGCCCCAGCATTTT; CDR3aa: CASSPTDYSNQPQHF
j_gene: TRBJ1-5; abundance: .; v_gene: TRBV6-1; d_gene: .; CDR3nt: TGTGCCAGCAGTGCGGATTTCTTCAATCAGCCCCAGCATTTT; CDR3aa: CASSADFFNQPQHF
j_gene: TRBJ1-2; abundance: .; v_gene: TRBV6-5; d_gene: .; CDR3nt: TGTGCCACTTCTCGAAAGGGCAAATCTAACTATGGCTACACCTTC; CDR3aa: CATSRKGKSNYGYTF
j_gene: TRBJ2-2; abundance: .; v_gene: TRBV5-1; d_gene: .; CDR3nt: TGCGCCAGCACTACCCTACAGGGACGCGGCACCGGGGAGCTGTTTTTT; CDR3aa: CASTTLQGRGTGELFF
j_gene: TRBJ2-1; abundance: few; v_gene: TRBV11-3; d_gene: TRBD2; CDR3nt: TGTGCCAGCAGCTTTGGTAGCGGGAGGTCCTACAATGAGCAGTTCTTC; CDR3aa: CASSFGSGRSYNEQFF
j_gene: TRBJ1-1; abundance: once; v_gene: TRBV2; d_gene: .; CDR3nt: TGTGCCAGCAGACAGGGCGGGTGGAACACTGAAGCTTTCTTT; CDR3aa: CASRQGGWNTEAFF
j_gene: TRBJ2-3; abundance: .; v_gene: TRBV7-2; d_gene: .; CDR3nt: TGTGCCAGCAGCTTAAGAGTAGATACGCAGTATTTT; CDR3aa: CASSLRVDTQYF